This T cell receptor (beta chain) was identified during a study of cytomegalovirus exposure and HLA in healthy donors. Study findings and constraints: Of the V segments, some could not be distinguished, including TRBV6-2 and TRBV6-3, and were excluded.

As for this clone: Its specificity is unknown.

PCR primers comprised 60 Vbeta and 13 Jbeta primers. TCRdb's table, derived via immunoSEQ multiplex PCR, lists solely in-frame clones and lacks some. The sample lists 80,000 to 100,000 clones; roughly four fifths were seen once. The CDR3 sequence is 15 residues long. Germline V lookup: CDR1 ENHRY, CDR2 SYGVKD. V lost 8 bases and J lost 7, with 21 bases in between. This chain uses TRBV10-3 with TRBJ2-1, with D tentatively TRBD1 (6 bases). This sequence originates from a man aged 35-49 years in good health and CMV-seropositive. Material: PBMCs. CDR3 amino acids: CAIGRPSGTRNEQFF. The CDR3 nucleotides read TGTGCCATCGGAAGACCTTCAGGGACAAGGAATGAGCAGTTCTTC.